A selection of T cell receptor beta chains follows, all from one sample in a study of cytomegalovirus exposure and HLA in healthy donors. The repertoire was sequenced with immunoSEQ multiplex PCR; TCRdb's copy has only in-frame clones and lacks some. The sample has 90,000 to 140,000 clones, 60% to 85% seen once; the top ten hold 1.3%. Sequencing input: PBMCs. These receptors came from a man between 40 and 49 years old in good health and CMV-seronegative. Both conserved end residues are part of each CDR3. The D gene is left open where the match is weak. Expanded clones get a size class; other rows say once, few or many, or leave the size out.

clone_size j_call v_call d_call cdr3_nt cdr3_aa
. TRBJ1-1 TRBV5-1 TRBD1 TGCGCCAGCAGCTCGACAGGGTACACTGAAGCTTTCTTT CASSSTGYTEAFF
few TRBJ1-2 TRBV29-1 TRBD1 TGCAGCGTTGAAGAGGGTACGGTCAGAACAGGGGACGCTGAAAACTATGGCTACACCTTC CSVEEGTVRTGDAENYGYTF
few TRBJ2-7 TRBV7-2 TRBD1 TGTGCCAGCAGCTTAGACCCGGGACAGACCTACGAGCAGTACTTC CASSLDPGQTYEQYF
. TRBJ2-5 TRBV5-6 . TGTGCCAGCAACTTGAGGGGGGGCGGGGAGACCCAGTACTTC CASNLRGGGETQYF
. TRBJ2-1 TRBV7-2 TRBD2 TGTGCCAGCAGCCCGCCCAGGGCTAGCGGGCAGCAGTTCTTC CASSPPRASGQQFF
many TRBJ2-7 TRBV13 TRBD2 TGTGCCAGCAGCCCGGGACTAGCGGGGGGGAACGAGCAGTACTTC CASSPGLAGGNEQYF
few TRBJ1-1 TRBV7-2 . TGTGCCAGCAGCTTTAACAGGGTAGTCACTGAAGCTTTCTTT CASSFNRVVTEAFF
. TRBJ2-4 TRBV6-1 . TGTGCCAGCAGCCTAGTGGGAAACATTCAGTACTTC CASSLVGNIQYF
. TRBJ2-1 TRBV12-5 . TGTGCTAGTGGTTTGGTAACTAGTAGGGGAGTAGCGGTAAATCCGAATGAGCAGTTCTTC CASGLVTSRGVAVNPNEQFF
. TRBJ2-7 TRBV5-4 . TGTGCCAGCAGCTTGGGGGAGCGCTACGAGCAGTACTTC CASSLGERYEQYF
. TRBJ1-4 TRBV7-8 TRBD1 TGTGCCAGCAGCTTAGTAGCGACAGGGGGACAAAAACTGTTTTTT CASSLVATGGQKLFF
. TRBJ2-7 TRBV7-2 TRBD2 TGTGCCAGCAGCACCGGACTAGCGGGCGGGGAGCAGTACTTC CASSTGLAGGEQYF
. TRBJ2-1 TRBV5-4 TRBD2 TGTGCCAGCAGCCCCAGCGGGAGCTCCTACAATGAGCAGTTCTTC CASSPSGSSYNEQFF
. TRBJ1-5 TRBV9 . TGTGCCAGCAGCGCCGGGTCCGGCAATCAGCCCCAGCATTTT CASSAGSGNQPQHF
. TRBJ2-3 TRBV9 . TGTGCCAGCAGCGTGCTTACAGGTGAAGGTACGCAGTATTTT CASSVLTGEGTQYF
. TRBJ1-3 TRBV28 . TGTGCCAGCAGGTCCAGTGGAAACACCATATATTTT CASRSSGNTIYF
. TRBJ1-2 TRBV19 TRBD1 TGTGCCAGTAGTATAGGGGACAGAACTAACTATGGCTACACCTTC CASSIGDRTNYGYTF
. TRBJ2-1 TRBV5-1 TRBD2 TGCGCCAGTACCCAATGGGGGGGCAATGAGCAGTTCTTC CASTQWGGNEQFF
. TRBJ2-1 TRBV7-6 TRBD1 TGTGCCAGCAGCTCGGAATTCGGACAGGGCCTTGAGCAGTTCTTC CASSSEFGQGLEQFF
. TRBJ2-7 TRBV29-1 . TGCAGCGTTGAAGCACTCCTGGGCGTGTCCTACGAGCAGTACTTC CSVEALLGVSYEQYF
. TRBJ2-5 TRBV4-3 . TGCGCCAGCAGCCAAGATCGTCAGCAAGAGACCCAGTACTTC CASSQDRQQETQYF
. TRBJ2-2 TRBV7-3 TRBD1 TGTGCCAGCAGCGCGGGGACAGGGGCTATTAACACCGGGGAGCTGTTTTTT CASSAGTGAINTGELFF
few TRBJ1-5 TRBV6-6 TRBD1 TGTGCCAGCAGTTATCGGACAGGGGGCCAGCCCCAGCATTTT CASSYRTGGQPQHF
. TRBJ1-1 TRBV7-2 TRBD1 TGTGCCAGCAGCTCGATGACAGGGGGCGGGATTGAAGCTTTCTTT CASSSMTGGGIEAFF
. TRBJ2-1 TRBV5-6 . TGTGCCAGCAGCTCGAATAGCGGAAAACCACAGTTCTTC CASSSNSGKPQFF
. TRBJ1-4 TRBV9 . TGTGCCAGCAGCGTAGAATCAGGGGATGAAAAACTGTTTTTT CASSVESGDEKLFF
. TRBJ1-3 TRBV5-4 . TGTGCCAGCAGCTCCCAACCCCGGGGGGTGGACATATATTTT CASSSQPRGVDIYF
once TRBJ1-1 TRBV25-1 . TGTGCCAGCAGTGAATATGTCTATTCTGAAGCTTTCTTT CASSEYVYSEAFF
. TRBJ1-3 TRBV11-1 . TGTGCCAGCAGCTTCGGGTCGAGCTCTGGAAACACCATATATTTT CASSFGSSSGNTIYF
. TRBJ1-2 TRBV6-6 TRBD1 TGTGCCAGCAGTTACTCGACAGGGAGATTGTGGTATGGCTACACCTTC CASSYSTGRLWYGYTF
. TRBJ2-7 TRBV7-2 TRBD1 TGTGCCAGCAGCCCTACGGGACAGTCCCGCACCTACGAGCAGTACTTC CASSPTGQSRTYEQYF
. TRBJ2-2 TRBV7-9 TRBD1 TGTGCCAGCAGCTTAGACAGGGGCACCGGGGAGCTGTTTTTT CASSLDRGTGELFF
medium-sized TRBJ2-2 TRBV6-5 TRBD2 TGTGCCAGCAGTAGGGGGACTAGCGAGGCCGGGGAGCTGTTTTTT CASSRGTSEAGELFF
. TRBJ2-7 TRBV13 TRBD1 TGTGCCAGCAGCTTAGTCTGGGGACAGGGTCACGAGCAGTACTTC CASSLVWGQGHEQYF
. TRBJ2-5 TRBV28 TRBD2 TGTGCCAGCAGTCGGACGGCGGGAGGGTATGGGACCCAGTACTTC CASSRTAGGYGTQYF
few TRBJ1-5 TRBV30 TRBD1 TGTGCCTGGAGGCAGACAGGGAATCAGCCCCAGCATTTT CAWRQTGNQPQHF
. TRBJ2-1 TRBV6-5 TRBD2 TGTGCCAGCAGTTACTCGAAAACTAGCGGGAGTGATGAGCAGTTCTTC CASSYSKTSGSDEQFF
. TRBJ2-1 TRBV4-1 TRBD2 TGCGCCAGCAGCCGCCCCCGGGAGGGGTACAATGAGCAGTTCTTC CASSRPREGYNEQFF
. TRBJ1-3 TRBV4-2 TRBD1 TGTGCCAGCAGCACTCGACAGGGGGTAACTGGAAACACCATATATTTT CASSTRQGVTGNTIYF
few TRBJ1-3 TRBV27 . TGTGCCAGCAGTTTGTTCAGCTCTGGAAACACCATATATTTT CASSLFSSGNTIYF
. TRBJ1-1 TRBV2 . TGTGCCAGCAGTGCCGAGGCCTTGAACACTGAAGCTTTCTTT CASSAEALNTEAFF
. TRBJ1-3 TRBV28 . TGTGCCAGCAGTTCCTCTCAGGGATTCGGAAACACCATATATTTT CASSSSQGFGNTIYF
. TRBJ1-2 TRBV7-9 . TGTGCCAGCAGCGCCAAAGCTGGGGGGTATCTCTATGGCTACACCTTC CASSAKAGGYLYGYTF
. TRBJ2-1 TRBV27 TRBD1 TGTGCCAGCAGGGGTAACAGGGGTAATGAGCAGTTCTTC CASRGNRGNEQFF
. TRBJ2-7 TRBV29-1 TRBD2 TGCAGCGTTGAAGATCCCCGACTAGCGGGGTCGTCCGAGCAGTACTTC CSVEDPRLAGSSEQYF
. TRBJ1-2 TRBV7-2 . TGTGCCAGCAGCTTAGCAAAGGCGGCGCAATCTGGCTACACCTTC CASSLAKAAQSGYTF
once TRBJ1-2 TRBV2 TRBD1 TGTGCCAGCACCGAAGGGAGGACAGGGGCTTATGGCTACACCTTC CASTEGRTGAYGYTF
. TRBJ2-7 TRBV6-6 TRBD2 TGTGCCAGCAGTTACTCGGCTAGCGGGGTCTCCTACGAGCAGTACTTC CASSYSASGVSYEQYF
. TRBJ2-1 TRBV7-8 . TGTGCCAGCAGCTTAGCCGAGACTTACAATGAGCAGTTCTTC CASSLAETYNEQFF
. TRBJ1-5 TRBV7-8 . TGTGCCAGCAGCTATTACAAAGAGGCCCAGCATTTT CASSYYKEAQHF
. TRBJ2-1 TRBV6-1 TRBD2 TGTGCCAGCAGTGATGGGCTAGCGGGAGGATACGAGCAGTTCTTC CASSDGLAGGYEQFF
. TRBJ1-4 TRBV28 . TGTGCCAGCAGTCCGGGGGGAACGGATGAAAAACTGTTTTTT CASSPGGTDEKLFF
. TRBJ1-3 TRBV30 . TGTGCCTGGAGTGTAGGGGCCTCTGGAAACACCATATATTTT CAWSVGASGNTIYF
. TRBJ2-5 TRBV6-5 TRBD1 TGTGCCAGCCGGACAGGGGGCTGGGAGTACTTC CASRTGGWEYF
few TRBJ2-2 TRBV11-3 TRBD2 TGTGCCAGCAGTCCGACTAGCGGGGGTACCGGGGAGCTGTTTTTT CASSPTSGGTGELFF